This TCR beta chain was identified in a study of radiotherapy plus CTLA-4 blockade in lung cancer. Study summary: Among patients, about 20% showed objective responses, and 30% to 35% had disease control. Findings of the study overall: Subsequent to radiotherapy plus ipilimumab, tumor-derived TCR clones underwent expansion in blood.

About this clone: No antigen is known for it.

The ends lost 3 bases at V and 4 bases at J; junction bases unmatched: 8. This CDR3 is built from 16 residues. CDR1 ENHRY and CDR2 SYGVKD come from the germline V gene. Assay: immunoSEQ multiplex PCR; the TCRdb copy retains only in-frame clones and omits some. The repertoire holds 40,000 to 60,000 clones, with approximately 86% as singletons. This sequence originates from a human donor with non-small cell lung cancer that progressed on radiotherapy plus ipilimumab. Some clones in this sample may be carry-over from other donors' samples. Sequenced here: peripheral blood, sampled from a patient treated with radiotherapy plus ipilimumab. The chain employs TRBV10-3 and TRBJ2-1; TRBD2 matches 8 bases. CDR3 nucleotide sequence: TGTGCCATCAGTGACCTACAGCGGGGGCCTTACAATGAGCAGTTCTTC. The encoded protein is CAISDLQRGPYNEQFF.